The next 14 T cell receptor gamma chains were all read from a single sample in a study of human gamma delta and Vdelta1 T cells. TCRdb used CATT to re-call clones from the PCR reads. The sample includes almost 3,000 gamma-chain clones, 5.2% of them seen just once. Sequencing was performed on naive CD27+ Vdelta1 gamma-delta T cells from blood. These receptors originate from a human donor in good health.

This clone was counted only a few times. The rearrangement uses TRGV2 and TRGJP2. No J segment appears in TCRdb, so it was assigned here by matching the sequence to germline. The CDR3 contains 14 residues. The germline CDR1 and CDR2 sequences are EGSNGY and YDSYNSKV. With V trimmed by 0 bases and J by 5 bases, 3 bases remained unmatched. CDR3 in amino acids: CATWDGGSDWIKTF. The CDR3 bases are TGTGCCACCTGGGACGGGGGGAGTGATTGGATCAAGACGTTT.

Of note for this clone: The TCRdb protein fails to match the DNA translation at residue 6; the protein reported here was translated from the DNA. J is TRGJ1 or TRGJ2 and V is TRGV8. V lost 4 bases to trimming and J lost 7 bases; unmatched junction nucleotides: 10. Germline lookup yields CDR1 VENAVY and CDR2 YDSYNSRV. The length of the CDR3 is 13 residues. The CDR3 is CATWEARGYKKLF. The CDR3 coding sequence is TGTGCCACCTGGGAGGCCAGGGGATATAAGAAACTCTTT.

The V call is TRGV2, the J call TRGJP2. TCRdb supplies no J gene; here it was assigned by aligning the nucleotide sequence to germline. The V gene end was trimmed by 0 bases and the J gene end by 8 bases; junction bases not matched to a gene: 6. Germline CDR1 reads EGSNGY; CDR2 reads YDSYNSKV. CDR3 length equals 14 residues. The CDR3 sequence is CATWDGHSDWIKTF. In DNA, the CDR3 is TGTGCCACCTGGGACGGGCATAGCGATTGGATCAAGACGTTT.

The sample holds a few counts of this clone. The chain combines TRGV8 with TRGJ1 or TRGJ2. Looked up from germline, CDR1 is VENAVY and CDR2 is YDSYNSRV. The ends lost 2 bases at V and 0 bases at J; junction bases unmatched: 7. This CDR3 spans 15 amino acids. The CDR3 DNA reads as TGTGCCACCTGGGATATCCCGAAGAATTATTATAAGAAACTCTTT. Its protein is CATWDIPKNYYKKLF.

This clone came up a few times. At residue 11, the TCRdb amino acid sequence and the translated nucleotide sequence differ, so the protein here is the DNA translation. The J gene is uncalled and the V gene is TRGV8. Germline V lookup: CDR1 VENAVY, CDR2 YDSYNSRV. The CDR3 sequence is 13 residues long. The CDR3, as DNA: TGTGCCACCTGGGATAGGGTTCGCTATAAGGAACTCTTT. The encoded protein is CATWDRVRYKELF.

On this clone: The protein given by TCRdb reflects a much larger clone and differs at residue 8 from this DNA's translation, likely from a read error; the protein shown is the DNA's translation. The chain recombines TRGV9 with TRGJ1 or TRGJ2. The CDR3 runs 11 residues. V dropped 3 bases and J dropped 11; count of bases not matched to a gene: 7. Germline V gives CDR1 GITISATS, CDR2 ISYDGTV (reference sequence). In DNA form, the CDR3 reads TGTGCCTTGTGGGAGCCGGCTGAGAAACTCTTT. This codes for CALWEPAEKLF.

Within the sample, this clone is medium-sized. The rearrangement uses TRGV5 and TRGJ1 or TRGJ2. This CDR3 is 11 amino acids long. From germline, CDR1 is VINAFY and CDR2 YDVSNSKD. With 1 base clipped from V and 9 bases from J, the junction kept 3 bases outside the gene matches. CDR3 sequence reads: CATWDRFKKLF. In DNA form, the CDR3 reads TGTGCCACCTGGGACAGATTTAAGAAACTCTTT.

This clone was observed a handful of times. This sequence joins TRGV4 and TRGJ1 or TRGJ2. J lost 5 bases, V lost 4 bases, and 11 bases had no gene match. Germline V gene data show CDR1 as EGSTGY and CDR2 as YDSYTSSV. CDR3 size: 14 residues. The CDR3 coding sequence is TGTGCCACCTGGGACGGGCCCTCGCATTATAAGAAACTCTTT. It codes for CATWDGPSHYKKLF.

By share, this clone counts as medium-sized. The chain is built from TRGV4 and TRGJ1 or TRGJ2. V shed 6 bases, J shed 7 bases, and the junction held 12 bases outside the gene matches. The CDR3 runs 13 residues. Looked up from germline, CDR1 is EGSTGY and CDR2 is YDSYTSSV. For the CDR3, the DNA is TGTGCCACCTGGTCCCGGAGGAGGTATAAGAAACTCTTT. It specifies CATWSRRRYKKLF.

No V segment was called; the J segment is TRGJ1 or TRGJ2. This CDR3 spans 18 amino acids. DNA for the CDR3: TGTGCCACCTTTGACATGCGGCCCCTTGCCGAAAATTATTATAAGAAACTCTTT. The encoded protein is CATFDMRPLAENYYKKLF.

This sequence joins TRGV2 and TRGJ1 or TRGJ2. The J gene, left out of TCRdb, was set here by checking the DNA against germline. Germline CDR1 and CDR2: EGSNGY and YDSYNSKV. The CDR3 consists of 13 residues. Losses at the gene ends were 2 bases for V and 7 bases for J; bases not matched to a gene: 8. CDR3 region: CATWDVEGYKKLF. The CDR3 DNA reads TGTGCCACCTGGGACGTAGAGGGGTATAAGAAACTCTTT.

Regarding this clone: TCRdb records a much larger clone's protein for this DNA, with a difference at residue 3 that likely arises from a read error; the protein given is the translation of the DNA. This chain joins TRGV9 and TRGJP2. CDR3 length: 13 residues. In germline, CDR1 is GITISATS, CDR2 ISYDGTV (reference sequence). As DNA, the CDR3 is TGTGCCTCGTGGAGTAGTAGTGATTGGATCAAGACGTTT. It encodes CASWSSSDWIKTF.

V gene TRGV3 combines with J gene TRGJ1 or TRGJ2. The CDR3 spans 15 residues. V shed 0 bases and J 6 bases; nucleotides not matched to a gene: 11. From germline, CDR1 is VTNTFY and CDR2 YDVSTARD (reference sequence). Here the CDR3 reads CATWDRPPGGYKKLF. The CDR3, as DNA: TGTGCCACCTGGGACAGGCCGCCCGGTGGTTATAAGAAACTCTTT.

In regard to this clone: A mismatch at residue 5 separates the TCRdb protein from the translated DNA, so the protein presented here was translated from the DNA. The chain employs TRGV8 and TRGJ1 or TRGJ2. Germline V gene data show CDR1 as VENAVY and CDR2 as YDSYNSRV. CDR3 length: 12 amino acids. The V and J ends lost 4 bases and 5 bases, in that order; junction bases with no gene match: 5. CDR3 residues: CATWEIDYKKLF. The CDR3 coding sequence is TGTGCCACCTGGGAGATCGATTATAAGAAACTCTTT.